This paragraph covers one T cell receptor beta chain sequence. Its antigen is currently unknown. CDR1 SQVTM and CDR2 ANQGSEA come from the germline V gene. The CDR3 has 14 residues. Trimming removed 1 base from V and 0 bases from J; junction bases left unmatched: 1. The sample is drawn from a study of cytomegalovirus exposure and HLA in healthy donors. The study, taken as a whole, reports: Later, TCR association rates were found to vary by HLA locus, highest for DRB1 and lowest for HLA-C. Overall, about 160 TCR beta chains were annotated as cytomegalovirus-associated. TCR beta V- and J-gene trimming, according to a later analysis, was linked to a missense DCLRE1C variant.

Amplification used 60 Vbeta primers and 13 Jbeta primers. TCRdb's copy holds only in-frame clones and misses some; the assay was immunoSEQ multiplex PCR. The sample has roughly 140,000 clones; around four fifths are singletons. The chain links TRBV29-1 to TRBJ2-7; TRBD1 matches at 9 bases. The origin of this receptor is a male donor in good health and CMV-seronegative. Material: PBMCs. CDR3 protein: CSVEGQGDSYEQYF. CDR3 nucleotides: TGCAGCGTTGAAGGACAGGGGGACTCCTACGAGCAGTACTTC.